This T cell receptor (beta chain) was sequenced in a study of cytomegalovirus exposure and HLA in healthy donors. Whole-study results and caveats: The sole available immune exposure information was CMV serostatus. A cluster of highly shared sequence variants was likely a sequencing artifact.

Primers for the PCR totalled 60 Vbeta and 13 Jbeta. Here immunoSEQ multiplex PCR was the method, and the copy in TCRdb shows in-frame clones only, minus some. The sample's table shows some 150,000 clones. The CDR3 length is 13 residues. V was pared by 5 bases and J by 10 bases, with 15 bases between. Germline CDR1 SEHNR, CDR2 FQNEAQ (reference sequence). Details on this clone: Its target is not known.

The sequencing input was PBMCs. V gene TRBV7-9 combines with J gene TRBJ2-1, with no clear D. This TCR derives from a woman aged 18-29 years in good health and CMV-seronegative. The CDR3 is CASSPAGAYEQFF. CDR3 nucleotide sequence: TGTGCCAGCAGCCCAGCTGGAGCCTACGAGCAGTTCTTC.